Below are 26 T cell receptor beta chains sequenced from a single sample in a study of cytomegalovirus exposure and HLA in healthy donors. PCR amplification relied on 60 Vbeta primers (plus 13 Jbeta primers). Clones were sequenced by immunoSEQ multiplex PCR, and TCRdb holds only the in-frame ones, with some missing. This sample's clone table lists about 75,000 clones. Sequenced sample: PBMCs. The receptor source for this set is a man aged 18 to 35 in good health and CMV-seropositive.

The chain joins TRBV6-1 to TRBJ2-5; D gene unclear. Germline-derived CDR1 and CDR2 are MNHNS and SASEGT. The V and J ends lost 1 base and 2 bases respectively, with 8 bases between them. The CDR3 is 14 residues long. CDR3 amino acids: CASSEVSRQETQYF. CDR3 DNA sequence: TGTGCCAGCAGTGAAGTTAGCCGACAAGAGACCCAGTACTTC.

The CDR3 loop reads CASSLDAQHTGELFF. The CDR3 DNA reads as TGCGCCAGCAGCTTGGATGCACAGCACACCGGGGAGCTGTTTTTT. This chain links TRBV5-1 with TRBJ2-2; unclear D gene. The CDR3 length is 15 residues. Per germline, CDR1 SGHRS and CDR2 YFSETQ. V was clipped by 0 bases and J by 3 bases, with 9 bases between them.

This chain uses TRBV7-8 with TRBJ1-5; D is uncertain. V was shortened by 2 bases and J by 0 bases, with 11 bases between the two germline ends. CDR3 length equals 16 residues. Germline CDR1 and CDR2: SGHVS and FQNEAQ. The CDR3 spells CASSLKQVYSNQPQHF. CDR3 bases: TGTGCCAGCAGCTTAAAGCAGGTTTATAGCAATCAGCCCCAGCATTTT.

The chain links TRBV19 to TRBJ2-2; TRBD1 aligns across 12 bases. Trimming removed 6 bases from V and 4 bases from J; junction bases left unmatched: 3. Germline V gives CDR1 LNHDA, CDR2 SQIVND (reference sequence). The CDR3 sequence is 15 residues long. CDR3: CASRGQGAATGELFF. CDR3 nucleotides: TGTGCCAGTAGGGGACAGGGGGCGGCCACCGGGGAGCTGTTTTTT.

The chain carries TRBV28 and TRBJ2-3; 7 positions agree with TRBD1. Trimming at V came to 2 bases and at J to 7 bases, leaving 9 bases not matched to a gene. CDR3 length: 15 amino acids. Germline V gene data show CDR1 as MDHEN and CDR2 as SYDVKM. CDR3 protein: CASSLTHWTGHTQYF. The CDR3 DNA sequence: TGTGCCAGCAGTTTAACGCACTGGACAGGCCATACGCAGTATTTT.

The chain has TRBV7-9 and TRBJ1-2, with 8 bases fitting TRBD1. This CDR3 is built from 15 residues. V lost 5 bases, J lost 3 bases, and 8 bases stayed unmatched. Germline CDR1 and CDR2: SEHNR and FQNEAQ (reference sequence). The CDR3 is CASSRPADRDYGYTF. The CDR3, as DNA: TGTGCCAGCAGCCGACCCGCGGACAGGGACTATGGCTACACCTTC. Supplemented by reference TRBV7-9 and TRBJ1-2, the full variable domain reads DTGVSQNPRHKITKRGQNVTFRCDPISEHNRLYWYRQTLGQGPEFLTYFQNEAQLEKSRLLSDRFSAERPKGSFSTLEIQRTEQGDSAMYLCASSRPADRDYGYTFGSGTRLTVV.

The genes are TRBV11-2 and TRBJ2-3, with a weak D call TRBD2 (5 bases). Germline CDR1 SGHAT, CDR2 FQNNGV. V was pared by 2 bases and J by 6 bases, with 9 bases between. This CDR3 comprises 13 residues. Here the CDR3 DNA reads TGTGCCAGCAGCTTACAGACGGGGGATACGCAGTATTTT. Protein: CASSLQTGDTQYF.

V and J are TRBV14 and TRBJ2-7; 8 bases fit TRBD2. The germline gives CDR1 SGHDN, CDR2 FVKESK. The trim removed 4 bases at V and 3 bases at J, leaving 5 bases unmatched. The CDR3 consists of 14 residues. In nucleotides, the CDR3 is TGTGCCAGCAGCCCCGGGAGGGACGTCTACGAGCAGTACTTC. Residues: CASSPGRDVYEQYF.

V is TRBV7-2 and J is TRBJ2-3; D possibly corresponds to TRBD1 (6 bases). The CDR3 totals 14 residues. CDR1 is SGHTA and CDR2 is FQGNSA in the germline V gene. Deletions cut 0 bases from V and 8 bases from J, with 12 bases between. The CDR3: CASSLASVGGTQYF. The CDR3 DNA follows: TGTGCCAGCAGCTTAGCGTCCGTAGGGGGTACGCAGTATTTT.

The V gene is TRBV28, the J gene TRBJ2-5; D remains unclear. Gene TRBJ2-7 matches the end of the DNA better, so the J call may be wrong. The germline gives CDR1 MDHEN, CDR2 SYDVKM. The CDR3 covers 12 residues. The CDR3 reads CASTAMNYEQYF. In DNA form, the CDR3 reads TGTGCCAGCACGGCGATGAACTACGAGCAGTACTTC.

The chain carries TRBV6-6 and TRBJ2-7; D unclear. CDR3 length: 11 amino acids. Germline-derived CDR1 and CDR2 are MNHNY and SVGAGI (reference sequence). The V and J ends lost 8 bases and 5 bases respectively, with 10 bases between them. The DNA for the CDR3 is TGTGCCAGCTTTCAGCGTGACGAGCAGTACTTC. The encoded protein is CASFQRDEQYF.

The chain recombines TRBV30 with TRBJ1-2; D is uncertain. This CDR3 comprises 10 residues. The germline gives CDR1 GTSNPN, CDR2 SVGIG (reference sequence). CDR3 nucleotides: TGTGCGGAGGGCCTTTATGGCTACACCTTC. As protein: CAEGLYGYTF.

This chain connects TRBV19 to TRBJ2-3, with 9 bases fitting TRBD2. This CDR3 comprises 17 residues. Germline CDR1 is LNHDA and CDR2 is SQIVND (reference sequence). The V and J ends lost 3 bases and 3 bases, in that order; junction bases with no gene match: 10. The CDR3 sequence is CASSIPRERGATDTQYF. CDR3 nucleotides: TGTGCCAGTAGTATCCCGAGAGAGCGGGGGGCGACAGATACGCAGTATTTT. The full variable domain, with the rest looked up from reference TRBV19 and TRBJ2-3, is DGGITQSPKYLFRKEGQNVTLSCEQNLNHDAMYWYRQDPGQGLRLIYYSQIVNDFQKGDIAEGYSVSREKKESFPLTVTSAQKNPTAFYLCASSIPRERGATDTQYFGPGTRLTVL.

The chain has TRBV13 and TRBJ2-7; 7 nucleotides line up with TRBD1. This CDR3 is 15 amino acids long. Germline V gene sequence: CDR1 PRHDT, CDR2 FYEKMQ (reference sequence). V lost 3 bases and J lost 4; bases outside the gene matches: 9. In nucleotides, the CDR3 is TGTGCCAGCAGCTTGGGACAGCTGTCGCGGTACGAGCAGTACTTC. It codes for CASSLGQLSRYEQYF. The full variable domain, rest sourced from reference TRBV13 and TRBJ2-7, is AAGVIQSPRHLIKEKRETATLKCYPIPRHDTVYWYQQGPGQDPQFLISFYEKMQSDKGSIPDRFSAQQFSDYHSELNMSSLELGDSALYFCASSLGQLSRYEQYFGPGTRLTVT.

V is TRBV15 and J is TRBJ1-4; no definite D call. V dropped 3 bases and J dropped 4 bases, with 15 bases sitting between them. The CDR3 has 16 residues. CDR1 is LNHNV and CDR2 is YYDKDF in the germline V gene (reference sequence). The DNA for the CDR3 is TGTGCCACCAGCAGCGAACCCCTCGGGGATAATGAAAAACTGTTTTTT. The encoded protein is CATSSEPLGDNEKLFF.

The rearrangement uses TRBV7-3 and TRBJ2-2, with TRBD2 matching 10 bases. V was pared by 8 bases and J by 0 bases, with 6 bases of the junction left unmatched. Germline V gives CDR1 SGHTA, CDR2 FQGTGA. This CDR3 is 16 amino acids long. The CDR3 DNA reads TGTGCCAGCGGGATAGCGGGGGGCTCGAACACCGGGGAGCTGTTTTTT. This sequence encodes CASGIAGGSNTGELFF.

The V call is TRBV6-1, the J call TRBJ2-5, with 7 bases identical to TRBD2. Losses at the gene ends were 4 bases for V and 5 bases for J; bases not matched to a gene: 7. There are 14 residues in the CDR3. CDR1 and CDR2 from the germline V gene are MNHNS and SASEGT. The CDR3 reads CASSGSMGGETQYF. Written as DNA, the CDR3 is TGTGCCAGCAGTGGGTCGATGGGGGGGGAGACCCAGTACTTC.

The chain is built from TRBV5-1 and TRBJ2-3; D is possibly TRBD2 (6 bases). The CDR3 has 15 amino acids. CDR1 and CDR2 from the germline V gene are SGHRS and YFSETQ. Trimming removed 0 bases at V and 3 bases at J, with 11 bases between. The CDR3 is CASSLGRTITDTQYF. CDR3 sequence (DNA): TGCGCCAGCAGCTTGGGACGGACTATTACAGATACGCAGTATTTT.

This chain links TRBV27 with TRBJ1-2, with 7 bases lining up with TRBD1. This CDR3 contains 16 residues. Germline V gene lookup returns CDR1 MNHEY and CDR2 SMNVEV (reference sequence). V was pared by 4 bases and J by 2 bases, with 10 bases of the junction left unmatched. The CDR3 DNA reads TGTGCCAGCAGTTCCGGTCCCGGGACAGCCAACTATGGCTACACCTTC. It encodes CASSSGPGTANYGYTF.

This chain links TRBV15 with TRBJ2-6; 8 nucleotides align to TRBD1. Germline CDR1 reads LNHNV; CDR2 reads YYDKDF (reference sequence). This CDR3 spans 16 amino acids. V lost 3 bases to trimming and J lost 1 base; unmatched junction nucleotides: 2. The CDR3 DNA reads TGTGCCACCAGCAGGGACAGGGAATCTGGGGCCAACGTCCTGACTTTC. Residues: CATSRDRESGANVLTF.

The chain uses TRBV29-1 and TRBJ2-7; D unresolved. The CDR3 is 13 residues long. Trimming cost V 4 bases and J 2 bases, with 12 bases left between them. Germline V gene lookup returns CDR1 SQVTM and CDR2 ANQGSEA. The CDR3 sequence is CSVGRYGTYEQYF. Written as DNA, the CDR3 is TGCAGCGTTGGCCGTTACGGTACCTACGAGCAGTACTTC.

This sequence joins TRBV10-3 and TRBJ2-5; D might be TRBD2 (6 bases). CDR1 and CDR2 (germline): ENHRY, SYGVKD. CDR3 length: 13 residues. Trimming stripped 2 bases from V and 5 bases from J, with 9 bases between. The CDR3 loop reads CAISEAGRETQYF. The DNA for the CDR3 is TGTGCCATCAGTGAGGCAGGGAGGGAGACCCAGTACTTC.

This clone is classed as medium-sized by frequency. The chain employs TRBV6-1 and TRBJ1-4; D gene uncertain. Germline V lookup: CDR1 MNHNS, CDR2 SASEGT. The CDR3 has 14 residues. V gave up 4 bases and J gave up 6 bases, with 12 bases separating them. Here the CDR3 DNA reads TGTGCCAGCAGTGGCGGCCAGGACTATGAAAAACTGTTTTTT. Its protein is CASSGGQDYEKLFF.

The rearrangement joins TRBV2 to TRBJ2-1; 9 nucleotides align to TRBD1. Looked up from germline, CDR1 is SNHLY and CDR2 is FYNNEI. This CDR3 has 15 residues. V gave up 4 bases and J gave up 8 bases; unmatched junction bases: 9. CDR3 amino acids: CASSAQGAGRYEQFF. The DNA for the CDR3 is TGTGCCAGCAGTGCACAGGGGGCTGGCAGGTATGAGCAGTTCTTC.

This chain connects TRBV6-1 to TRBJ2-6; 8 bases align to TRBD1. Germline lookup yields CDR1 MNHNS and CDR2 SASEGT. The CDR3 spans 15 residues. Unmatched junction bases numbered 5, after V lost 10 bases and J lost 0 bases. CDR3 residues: CAMGQDLSGANVLTF. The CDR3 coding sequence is TGTGCCATGGGACAGGACCTCTCTGGGGCCAACGTCCTGACTTTC.

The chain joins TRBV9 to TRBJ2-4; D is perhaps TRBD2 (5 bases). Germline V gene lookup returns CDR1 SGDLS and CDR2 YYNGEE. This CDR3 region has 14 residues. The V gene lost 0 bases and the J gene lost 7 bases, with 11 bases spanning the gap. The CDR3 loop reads CASSVGGEGNIQYF. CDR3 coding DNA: TGTGCCAGCAGCGTAGGGGGAGAAGGCAACATTCAGTACTTC.